These 5 T cell receptor beta chains came from one sample sequenced in a study of beta chain features in type 1 diabetes. The investigators reverse transcribed all of the isolated RNA, so they sequenced expressed TCRB transcripts. TCRdb's table, derived via immunoSEQ multiplex PCR, lists solely in-frame clones and lacks some. The sample has under 400,000 clones; around 20% are singletons. Sequencing was done on a sample of naive CD4+ T cells from blood. The receptors originated from a woman in her late teens or twenties in good health.

The chain has TRBV30 and TRBJ1-1, with 8 bases fitting TRBD1. There are 12 residues in the CDR3. The trim removed 4 bases at V and 11 bases at J, leaving 9 bases unmatched. The germline gives CDR1 GTSNPN, CDR2 SVGIG (reference sequence). Written as DNA, the CDR3 is TGTGCCTGGAACAACCAGGGGGCAGCCGCTTTCTTT. Translated: CAWNNQGAAAFF.

The chain is built from TRBV5-1 and TRBJ2-5; tentatively, D is TRBD2 (5 bases). V lost 3 bases and J lost 5, with 11 bases in between. CDR1 is SGHRS, CDR2 YFSETQ, per germline. The length of the CDR3 is 13 residues. CDR3 nucleotides: TGCGCCAGCAGCTCCGGCCCGGGGGAGACCCAGTACTTC. As protein: CASSSGPGETQYF.

This clone was counted only a few times. The chain recombines TRBV18 with TRBJ2-5; D is possibly TRBD1 (5 bases). The germline V gene encodes CDR1 KGHSH and CDR2 LQKENI. Trimming left V 3 bases short and J 5 bases short, with 16 bases between. The length of the CDR3 is 15 residues. In DNA form, the CDR3 reads TGTGCCAGCTCACCCGGCTCATCAAAGGGGGAGACCCAGTACTTC. Its translation: CASSPGSSKGETQYF.

The V gene is TRBV6-1, the J gene TRBJ1-4, with 10 bases aligning to TRBD1. V shed 7 bases and J 5 bases; nucleotides not matched to a gene: 7. Germline V CDR1 and CDR2: MNHNS, SASEGT. The CDR3 has 15 amino acids. In nucleotides, the CDR3 is TGTGCCAGCATGCTAAGACAGGGGGCAAATGAAAAACTGTTTTTT. Translated: CASMLRQGANEKLFF.

The genes are TRBV2 and TRBJ2-3, with D tentatively TRBD2 (5 bases). Trimming left V 6 bases short and J 7 bases short, with 5 bases between. There are 10 residues in the CDR3. The germline V gene encodes CDR1 SNHLY and CDR2 FYNNEI. CDR3 in amino acids: CASRDYTQYF. CDR3 nucleotides: TGTGCCAGCAGGGACTATACGCAGTATTTT.